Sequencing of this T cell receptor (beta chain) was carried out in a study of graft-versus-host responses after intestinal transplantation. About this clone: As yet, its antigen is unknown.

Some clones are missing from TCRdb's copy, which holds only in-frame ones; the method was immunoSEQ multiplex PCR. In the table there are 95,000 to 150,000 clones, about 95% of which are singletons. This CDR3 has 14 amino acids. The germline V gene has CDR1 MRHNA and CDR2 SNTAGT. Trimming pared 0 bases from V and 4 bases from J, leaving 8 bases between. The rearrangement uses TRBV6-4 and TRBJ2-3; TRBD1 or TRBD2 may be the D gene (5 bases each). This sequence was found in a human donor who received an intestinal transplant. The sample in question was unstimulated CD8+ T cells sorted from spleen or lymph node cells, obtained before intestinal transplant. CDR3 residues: CASSDSGVPDTQYF. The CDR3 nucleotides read TGTGCCAGCAGTGACTCGGGGGTACCAGATACGCAGTATTTT.